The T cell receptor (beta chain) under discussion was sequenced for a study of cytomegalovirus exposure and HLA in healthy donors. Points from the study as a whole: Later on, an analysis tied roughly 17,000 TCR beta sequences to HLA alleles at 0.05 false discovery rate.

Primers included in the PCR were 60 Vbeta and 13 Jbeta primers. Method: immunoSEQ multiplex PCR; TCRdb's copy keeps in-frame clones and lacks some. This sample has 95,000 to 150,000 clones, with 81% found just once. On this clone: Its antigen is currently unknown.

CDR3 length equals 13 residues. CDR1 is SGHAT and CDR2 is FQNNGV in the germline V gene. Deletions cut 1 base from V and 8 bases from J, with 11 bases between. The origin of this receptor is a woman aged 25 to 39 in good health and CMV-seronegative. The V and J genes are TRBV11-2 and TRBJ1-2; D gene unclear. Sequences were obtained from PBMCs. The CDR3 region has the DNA TGTGCCAGCAGCTTAGGGGCGGGGAGCGGCTACACCTTC. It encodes CASSLGAGSGYTF.